These T cell receptor beta chains were read from a single sample in a study of identical twins. TCRdb recomputed calls from the 5' RACE reads with MiXCR, one row per CDR3 protein. The sample consists of 1.5 million or so distinct CDR3 sequences, under 35% of them appearing once. The sample was cord blood. The receptors here all came from a newborn girl in good health. Each CDR3 is given with its conserved first and last residue. Each record gives: J gene, V gene, clone size, D gene, CDR3 protein, CDR3 DNA. D genes are given only for firm matches. Clone size is shown for a subset of rows, as once, few, many or a class of expanded clone.

TRBJ2-3,TRBV9,few,NA,CASSVGIAASTDTQYF,TGTGCCAGCAGCGTAGGGATAGCGGCTAGCACAGATACGCAGTATTTT
TRBJ1-4,TRBV25-1,NA,TRBD1,CASSASPQGAKLFF,TGTGCCAGCAGTGCCTCCCCTCAGGGGGCAAAACTGTTTTTT
TRBJ2-1,TRBV5-6,NA,NA,CASSLKQLLYSEQFF,TGTGCCAGCAGCTTGAAACAGTTACTCTACAGTGAGCAGTTCTTC
TRBJ2-5,TRBV11-2,NA,NA,CASSLDWRGETQYF,TGTGCCAGCAGCTTAGATTGGAGAGGGGAGACCCAGTACTTC
TRBJ1-1,TRBV4-1,NA,NA,CASSQDRGSRLNTEAFF,TGCGCCAGCAGCCAAGATAGGGGTTCACGGCTGAACACTGAAGCTTTCTTT
TRBJ1-2,TRBV6-1,NA,NA,CASSEADTLVLYGYTF,TGTGCCAGCAGTGAAGCGGACACCCTGGTCCTCTATGGCTACACCTTC
TRBJ2-3,TRBV12-3/TRBV12-4,NA,NA,CASSFLDTRYF,TGTGCCAGCAGTTTCCTAGATACGCGGTATTTT
TRBJ2-5,TRBV10-3,NA,TRBD1,CAIRKTGGETQYF,TGTGCCATCAGGAAGACAGGGGGGGAGACCCAGTACTTC
TRBJ1-2,TRBV4-2,NA,NA,CASSQDPLIGGYTF,TGTGCCAGCAGCCAAGATCCCCTTATCGGGGGCTACACCTTC
TRBJ1-5,TRBV7-8,NA,NA,CASSLGRQALGNQPQHF,TGTGCCAGCAGCTTAGGAAGACAGGCCTTGGGCAATCAGCCCCAGCATTTT
TRBJ2-1,TRBV24-1,few,NA,CATSDFVQRRGFF,TGTGCCACCAGTGATTTCGTCCAGCGCCGGGGGTTCTTC
TRBJ2-3,TRBV5-1,NA,TRBD1,CASSLVDRGTDTQYF,TGCGCCAGCAGCTTGGTCGACAGGGGCACAGATACGCAGTATTTT
TRBJ2-7,TRBV5-1,many,NA,CASSSGTYEQYF,TGTGCCAGCAGTTCCGGGACCTACGAGCAGTACTTC
TRBJ2-3,TRBV20-1,NA,NA,CSARALRGGADTQYF,TGCAGTGCTAGAGCTCTCAGGGGGGGGGCAGATACGCAGTATTTT
TRBJ2-1,TRBV6-5,NA,NA,CASREFRRDNEQFF,TGTGCCAGCAGGGAGTTTAGGCGAGACAATGAGCAGTTCTTC
TRBJ2-7,TRBV3-1,NA,NA,CARSRGGSKQYF,TGTGCCCGCAGCCGCGGTGGTAGCAAGCAGTACTTC
TRBJ1-2,TRBV4-1,NA,NA,CASSRRGGGDGYTF,TGCGCCAGCAGCCGAAGAGGAGGAGGGGATGGCTACACCTTC
TRBJ1-2,TRBV7-2,few,NA,CASSRNTEIYGYTF,TGTGCCAGCAGCCGAAACACAGAGATCTATGGCTACACCTTC
TRBJ2-3,TRBV10-3,NA,TRBD2,CATGGLAGGTDTQYF,TGTGCCACCGGAGGACTAGCGGGGGGCACAGATACGCAGTATTTT
TRBJ2-1,TRBV11-2,NA,TRBD2,CASSSSGLAGYEQFF,TGTGCCAGCAGCTCCTCGGGACTAGCGGGGTATGAGCAGTTCTTC
TRBJ2-7,TRBV4-1,NA,TRBD1,CASSQVEPDRGYEQYF,TGCGCCAGCAGCCAAGTTGAACCGGACAGGGGGTACGAGCAGTACTTC
TRBJ2-7,TRBV21-1,NA,NA,CASSKGASGSLHEQYF,TGTGCCAGCAGCAAAGGTGCTAGCGGGAGCCTCCATGAGCAGTACTTC
TRBJ2-7,TRBV6-2/TRBV6-3,NA,TRBD1,CASSYSRDRTFYEQYF,TGTGCCAGCAGTTACTCAAGGGACAGAACTTTTTACGAGCAGTACTTC
TRBJ2-3,TRBV12-3/TRBV12-4,many,NA,CASSLAGVRTDTQYF,TGTGCCAGCAGTTTAGCGGGAGTTCGCACAGATACGCAGTATTTT
TRBJ2-1,TRBV20-1,few,TRBD1,CSARSPRGPPYNEQFF,TGCAGTGCTAGGAGTCCCAGGGGGCCCCCTTACAATGAGCAGTTCTTC
TRBJ2-3,TRBV12-3/TRBV12-4,few,TRBD2,CASSTWEGSTDTQYF,TGTGCCAGCAGTACCTGGGAGGGGAGCACAGATACGCAGTATTTT
TRBJ2-7,TRBV24-1,NA,NA,CATSDSRGMSYEQYF,TGTGCCACCAGTGATTCTCGGGGGATGTCCTACGAGCAGTACTTC
TRBJ2-1,TRBV5-1,many,TRBD2,CASSGTSGYNEQFF,TGTGCCAGCAGTGGGACTAGCGGGTACAATGAGCAGTTCTTC
TRBJ2-2,TRBV2,NA,TRBD1,CASSAFRGRGELFF,TGTGCCAGCAGTGCGTTCAGGGGGCGCGGGGAGCTGTTTTTT
TRBJ2-4,TRBV27,few,TRBD2,CASLKLAGGPGNIQYF,TGTGCCAGCTTAAAACTAGCGGGAGGGCCGGGAAACATTCAGTACTTC
TRBJ1-2,TRBV6-5,NA,NA,CASSPQTVRGYTF,TGTGCCAGCAGTCCGCAGACAGTCCGCGGCTACACCTTC
TRBJ2-3,TRBV5-1,NA,TRBD2,CASSLPSPREREGRADTQYF,TGCGCCAGCAGCTTGCCCTCTCCAAGGGAGCGGGAGGGCCGCGCAGATACGCAGTATTTT
TRBJ2-1,TRBV11-3,NA,TRBD2,CASSLGLLRGERNEQFF,TGTGCCAGCAGCTTAGGCCTCCTGCGGGGGGAGCGCAATGAACAGTTCTTC
TRBJ1-2,TRBV10-3,few,TRBD1,CAIQGARSYGYTF,TGTGCCATACAGGGGGCGCGTAGCTATGGCTACACCTTC
TRBJ1-1,TRBV20-1,NA,NA,CSARDMGGTEAFF,TGCAGTGCTAGAGATATGGGGGGCACTGAAGCTTTCTTT
TRBJ2-7,TRBV24-1,few,NA,CATSDLHYNEQYF,TGTGCCACCAGTGATTTACACTACAATGAGCAGTACTTC
TRBJ2-5,TRBV2,NA,NA,CASSKRAGIETQYF,TGTGCCAGCAGTAAGAGGGCAGGGATCGAGACCCAGTACTTC
TRBJ1-5,TRBV12-3/TRBV12-4,NA,NA,CASSRPGADNQPQHF,TGTGCCAGCAGCCGGCCGGGGGCCGACAATCAGCCCCAGCATTTT
TRBJ2-1,TRBV20-1,few,TRBD1,CSASDRVGNNEQFF,TGCAGTGCGAGTGACAGGGTGGGGAATAATGAGCAGTTCTTC
TRBJ2-5,TRBV7-2,few,TRBD1,CASSLRGPGTGMREQYF,TGTGCCAGCAGCTTAAGGGGCCCCGGGACAGGAATGAGGGAGCAGTACTTC
TRBJ2-2,TRBV12-3/TRBV12-4,NA,NA,CASREQGSTGELFF,TGTGCCAGCAGGGAACAGGGTAGCACCGGGGAGCTGTTTTTT
TRBJ2-1,TRBV28,NA,TRBD1,CASSSPRTGRPVYNEQFF,TGTGCCAGCAGTTCCCCTCGGACAGGACGACCGGTCTACAATGAGCAGTTCTTC
TRBJ2-1,TRBV4-1,NA,TRBD2,CASSLRLAGVNYNEQFF,TGCGCCAGCAGCCTTCGACTAGCGGGAGTGAATTACAATGAGCAGTTCTTC
TRBJ1-5,TRBV20-1,NA,NA,CSARVVNQPQHF,TGCAGTGCTAGAGTGGTTAATCAGCCCCAGCATTTT
TRBJ2-3,TRBV4-2,NA,NA,CASSQLGDRRLPSTDAQYF,TGTGCCAGCAGCCAACTCGGGGACCGACGGCTTCCTAGCACAGATGCGCAGTATTTT
TRBJ2-5,TRBV12-3/TRBV12-4,few,TRBD2,CASSLAPRLAPGDEQYF,TGTGCCAGCAGTTTAGCTCCCCGACTAGCCCCGGGGGATGAGCAGTACTTC
TRBJ2-3,TRBV5-1,NA,TRBD1,CASSFGDRGIGDTQYF,TGCGCCAGCAGCTTCGGGGACAGGGGGATCGGAGATACGCAGTATTTT
TRBJ2-7,TRBV5-1,many,TRBD2,CASSPRLASYEQYF,TGCGCCAGCAGCCCCCGACTAGCATCCTACGAGCAGTACTTC
TRBJ1-5,TRBV4-1,NA,NA,CASSRLQVPFNQPQHF,TGCGCCAGCAGCCGCCTACAAGTCCCCTTCAATCAGCCCCAGCATTTT
TRBJ2-1,TRBV7-9,NA,TRBD2,CASSFLAGGSYNKQFF,TGTGCCAGCAGCTTCCTAGCGGGAGGTTCCTACAATAAGCAGTTCTTC
TRBJ1-4,TRBV7-8,few,NA,CASSLSPLGTNEKLFF,TGTGCCAGCAGCTTAAGCCCCTTGGGAACTAATGAAAAACTGTTTTTT